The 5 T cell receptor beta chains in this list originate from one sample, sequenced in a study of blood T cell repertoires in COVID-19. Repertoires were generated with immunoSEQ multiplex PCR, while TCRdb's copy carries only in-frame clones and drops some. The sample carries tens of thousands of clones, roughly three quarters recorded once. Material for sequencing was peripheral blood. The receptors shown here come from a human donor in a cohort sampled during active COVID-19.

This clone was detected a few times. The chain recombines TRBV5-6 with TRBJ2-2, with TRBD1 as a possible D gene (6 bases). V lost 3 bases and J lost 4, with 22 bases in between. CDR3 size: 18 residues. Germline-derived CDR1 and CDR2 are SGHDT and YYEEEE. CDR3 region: CASSSNRPWTEFTGELFF. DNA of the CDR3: TGTGCCAGCAGCTCTAATCGCCCCTGGACAGAATTCACCGGGGAGCTGTTTTTT.

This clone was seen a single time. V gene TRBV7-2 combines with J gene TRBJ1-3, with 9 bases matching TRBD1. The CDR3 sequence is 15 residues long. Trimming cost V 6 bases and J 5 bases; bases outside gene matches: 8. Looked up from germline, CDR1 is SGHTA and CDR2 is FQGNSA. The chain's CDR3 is CASSATGGGRNTIYF. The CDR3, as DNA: TGTGCCAGCAGTGCAACAGGGGGCGGGAGAAACACCATATATTTT. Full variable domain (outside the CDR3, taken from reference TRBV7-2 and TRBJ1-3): GAGVSQSPSNKVTEKGKDVELRCDPISGHTALYWYRQSLGQGLEFLIYFQGNSAPDKSGLPSDRFSAERTGGSVSTLTIQRTQQEDSAVYLCASSATGGGRNTIYFGEGSWLTVV.

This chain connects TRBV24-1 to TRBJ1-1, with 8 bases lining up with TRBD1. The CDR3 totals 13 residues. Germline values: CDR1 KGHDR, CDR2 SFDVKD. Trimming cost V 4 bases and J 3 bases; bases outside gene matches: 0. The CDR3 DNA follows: TGTGCCACCAGTGACAGGGGGCACACTGAAGCTTTCTTT. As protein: CATSDRGHTEAFF.

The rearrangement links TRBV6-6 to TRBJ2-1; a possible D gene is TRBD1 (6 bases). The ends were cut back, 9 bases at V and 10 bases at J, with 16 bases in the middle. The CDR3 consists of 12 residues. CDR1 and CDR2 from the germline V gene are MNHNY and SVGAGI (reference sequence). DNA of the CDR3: TGTGCCAGTCAGTACAGGGTGGGGGAGCAGTTCTTC. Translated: CASQYRVGEQFF.

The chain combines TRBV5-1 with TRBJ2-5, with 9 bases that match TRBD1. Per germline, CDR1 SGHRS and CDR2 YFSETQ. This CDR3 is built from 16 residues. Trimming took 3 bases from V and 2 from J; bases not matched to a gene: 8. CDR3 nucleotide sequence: TGCGCCAGCAGCTCGGGGGACAGGGTAGGGCAAGAGACCCAGTACTTC. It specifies CASSSGDRVGQETQYF. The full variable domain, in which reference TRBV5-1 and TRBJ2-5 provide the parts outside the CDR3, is KAGVTQTPRYLIKTRGQQVTLSCSPISGHRSVSWYQQTPGQGLQFLFEYFSETQRNKGNFPGRFSGRQFSNSRSEMNVSTLELGDSALYLCASSSGDRVGQETQYFGPGTRLLVL.